Listed below are T cell receptor beta chains from one sample, sequenced in a study of cytomegalovirus exposure and HLA in healthy donors. Profiled with immunoSEQ multiplex PCR; TCRdb holds only in-frame clones, not every one. The sample carries some 89,000 clones, around 84% recorded once. The sequenced material came from PBMCs. The receptors derive from a man aged 40-50 years in good health and CMV-seropositive. CDR3s include the opening cysteine and the closing phenylalanine or tryptophan. Each record gives: clone size, D gene, J gene, V gene, CDR3 protein, CDR3 DNA. D genes are given only for firm matches. Clone size appears in some rows only: once, few, many, or a class for an expanded clone.

>-|-|TRBJ2-3|TRBV10-3
CAISDLDPALSTDTQYF
TGTGCCATCAGTGACTTAGACCCAGCGCTTAGCACAGATACGCAGTATTTT
>-|-|TRBJ1-1|TRBV15
CATSRDFVPAEAFF
TGTGCCACCAGCAGAGACTTTGTCCCGGCTGAAGCTTTCTTT
>once|TRBD2|TRBJ2-5|TRBV5-1
CASSLVSGGFQETQYF
TGCGCCAGCAGCTTGGTGTCGGGGGGTTTCCAAGAGACCCAGTACTTC
>-|TRBD2|TRBJ2-5|TRBV7-6
CASSLTPPGLWETQYF
TGTGCCAGCAGCTTAACGCCACCGGGACTATGGGAGACCCAGTACTTC
>-|TRBD1|TRBJ2-3|TRBV2
CASSLGDRANTDTQYF
TGTGCCAGCAGCTTAGGAGACAGGGCAAACACAGATACGCAGTATTTT
>once|-|TRBJ2-2|TRBV2
CASRQEVGTGELFF
TGTGCCAGCAGGCAGGAGGTGGGCACCGGGGAGCTGTTTTTT
>-|TRBD1|TRBJ1-1|TRBV6-1
CASSVETGLNTEAFF
TGTGCCAGCAGTGTGGAGACAGGGCTTAACACTGAAGCTTTCTTT
>-|-|TRBJ2-5|TRBV29-1
CSRTEGETQYF
TGCAGCCGGACGGAGGGAGAGACCCAGTACTTC
>-|-|TRBJ2-7|TRBV7-6
CASSDAQGQDEQYF
TGTGCCAGCAGCGACGCCCAGGGCCAGGACGAGCAGTACTTC
>once|TRBD2|TRBJ2-1|TRBV28
CASRQREMSNEQFF
TGTGCCAGCAGACAGCGGGAAATGTCGAATGAGCAGTTCTTC
>few|-|TRBJ2-2|TRBV27
CASSSTRNTGELFF
TGTGCCAGCAGTTCCACAAGGAACACCGGGGAGCTGTTTTTT
>once|-|TRBJ1-2|TRBV11-3
CASSPSTGGYGYTF
TGTGCCAGCAGCCCATCGACAGGCGGCTATGGCTACACCTTC
>-|TRBD2|TRBJ2-7|TRBV29-1
CSVVASGAYEQYF
TGCAGCGTTGTTGCTAGCGGGGCCTACGAGCAGTACTTC
>-|TRBD1|TRBJ1-5|TRBV7-7
CASSLEDRRPQPQHF
TGTGCTAGCAGCTTAGAGGACAGGCGACCACAGCCCCAGCATTTT
>-|-|TRBJ1-5|TRBV19
CASSIWQGMGSNQPQHF
TGTGCCAGTAGTATTTGGCAGGGGATGGGTAGCAATCAGCCCCAGCATTTT
>-|TRBD1|TRBJ1-1|TRBV15
CATSSTGAASTEAFF
TGTGCCACCAGCAGTACAGGGGCAGCGAGCACTGAAGCTTTCTTT
>-|-|TRBJ2-2|TRBV2
CASRPGQPSTGELFF
TGTGCCAGCAGGCCGGGACAACCGAGCACCGGGGAGCTGTTTTTT
>once|TRBD2|TRBJ2-2|TRBV7-2
CASSPATGGPGELFF
TGTGCCAGCAGCCCCGCGACGGGGGGGCCCGGGGAGCTGTTTTTT
>-|TRBD2|TRBJ2-3|TRBV11-3
CASSFGTSGGRDTQYF
TGTGCCAGCAGCTTCGGGACTAGCGGGGGAAGAGATACGCAGTATTTT
>medium-sized|-|TRBJ2-1|TRBV15
CATTPDLYSYNEQFF
TGTGCCACCACTCCGGACTTGTACTCCTACAATGAGCAGTTCTTC
>-|-|TRBJ2-7|TRBV19
CASSIVGGTYEQYF
TGTGCCAGTAGTATTGTAGGAGGGACCTACGAGCAGTACTTC
>-|-|TRBJ2-3|TRBV5-1
CASSLAGQFTDTQYF
TGCGCCAGCAGCTTGGCAGGGCAGTTCACAGATACGCAGTATTTT
>few|-|TRBJ2-5|TRBV5-1
CASSLLETQYF
TGCGCCAGCAGCTTGCTGGAGACCCAGTACTTC
>-|TRBD1|TRBJ2-7|TRBV5-1
CASSLDRGAYEQYF
TGCGCCAGCAGCTTGGACAGGGGGGCCTACGAGCAGTACTTC
>-|TRBD1|TRBJ1-5|TRBV6-1
CASSEWYRGGNQPQHF
TGTGCCAGCAGTGAATGGTACAGGGGTGGCAATCAGCCCCAGCATTTT
>-|-|TRBJ2-2|TRBV5-4
CASSLETGKYTGELFF
TGTGCCAGCAGCTTGGAAACAGGAAAGTACACCGGGGAGCTGTTTTTT
>-|TRBD1|TRBJ1-2|TRBV9
CASSVATGDDYGYTF
TGTGCCAGCAGCGTAGCGACAGGGGACGACTATGGCTACACCTTC
>-|TRBD1|TRBJ1-5|TRBV19
CASSQGQGGNQPQHF
TGTGCCAGTAGCCAGGGACAGGGGGGCAATCAGCCCCAGCATTTT
>-|TRBD1|TRBJ2-3|TRBV7-2
CASSSDRAGGYTDTQYF
TGTGCCAGCAGCTCCGACAGGGCCGGTGGCTACACAGATACGCAGTATTTT
>-|TRBD2|TRBJ2-4|TRBV10-1
CASSERTSGRSIQYF
TGCGCCAGCAGTGAGCGGACTAGCGGGAGGAGCATTCAGTACTTC
>-|-|TRBJ2-7|TRBV2
CASRLTGTPSYEQYF
TGTGCCAGCAGATTAACCGGGACACCCTCCTACGAGCAGTACTTC
>-|-|TRBJ2-5|TRBV20-1
CSARQVRAQYF
TGCAGTGCTAGGCAGGTCAGGGCCCAGTACTTC
>few|-|TRBJ2-5|TRBV7-8
CASSTTRETGITETQYF
TGTGCCAGCAGCACCACCCGGGAGACAGGGATAACAGAGACCCAGTACTTC
>-|TRBD2|TRBJ2-1|TRBV5-1
CASSLEESGSAYNEQFF
TGCGCCAGCAGCTTGGAGGAGAGCGGGAGTGCCTACAATGAGCAGTTCTTC
>-|TRBD2|TRBJ2-1|TRBV5-1
CASRPSGNSYNEQFF
TGCGCCAGCAGACCTAGCGGGAACTCCTACAATGAGCAGTTCTTC
>-|TRBD2|TRBJ2-5|TRBV7-7
CASSLGRGGQETQYF
TGTGCTAGCAGCTTAGGGCGGGGGGGCCAAGAGACCCAGTACTTC
>-|TRBD1|TRBJ2-5|TRBV9
CASGGGTGVEETQYF
TGTGCCAGCGGGGGGGGGACAGGGGTGGAAGAGACCCAGTACTTC
>-|TRBD1|TRBJ1-4|TRBV4-1
CASSQPWTGPKEKLFF
TGCGCCAGCAGCCAACCCTGGACAGGGCCGAAGGAAAAACTGTTTTTT
>few|TRBD1|TRBJ2-7|TRBV11-3
CASSRRTGSGSYEQYF
TGTGCCAGCAGCCGACGGACAGGGTCGGGTTCCTACGAGCAGTACTTC
>-|-|TRBJ1-5|TRBV7-9
CASSSSRGGYSNQPQHF
TGTGCCAGCAGCTCAAGTCGGGGAGGCTATAGCAATCAGCCCCAGCATTTT
>once|TRBD2|TRBJ2-2|TRBV2
CASSVSGGNTGELFF
TGTGCCAGCAGTGTGTCGGGGGGGAACACCGGGGAGCTGTTTTTT
>-|-|TRBJ1-1|TRBV5-6
CASSPEVGAGTEAFF
TGTGCCAGCAGCCCAGAGGTGGGGGCAGGGACTGAAGCTTTCTTT
>-|TRBD2|TRBJ2-3|TRBV6-1
CASRIAGGVEDTQYF
TGTGCCAGCAGGATTGCGGGGGGGGTGGAAGATACGCAGTATTTT
>-|TRBD1|TRBJ2-7|TRBV5-4
CASSSGTGKNEQYF
TGTGCCAGCAGCTCCGGGACAGGGAAAAACGAGCAGTACTTC
>-|-|TRBJ1-1|TRBV7-9
CASSSAGGTEAFF
TGTGCCAGCAGCTCCGCGGGGGGCACTGAAGCTTTCTTT
>-|-|TRBJ2-5|TRBV15
CATSRDPDGQQETQYF
TGTGCCACCAGCAGAGATCCGGACGGACAACAAGAGACCCAGTACTTC
>-|TRBD1|TRBJ2-7|TRBV29-1
CSARDRTSYEQYF
TGCAGCGCCCGGGACAGGACTTCCTACGAGCAGTACTTC
>-|-|TRBJ1-5|TRBV15
CATSRDREGFDQPQHF
TGTGCCACCAGCAGAGATCGGGAGGGGTTCGATCAGCCCCAGCATTTT
>-|-|TRBJ2-6|TRBV11-2
CASSLIGVSQLGANVLTF
TGTGCCAGCAGCTTAATAGGGGTGTCCCAACTTGGGGCCAACGTCCTGACTTTC
>-|-|TRBJ2-1|TRBV10-3
CAISVQGGGNEQFF
TGTGCCATCAGTGTACAGGGCGGAGGCAATGAGCAGTTCTTC
>-|TRBD2|TRBJ2-5|TRBV15
CATSRELAGSQETQYF
TGTGCCACCAGCAGAGAGCTAGCGGGATCACAAGAGACCCAGTACTTC